A selection of T cell receptor beta chains follows, all from one sample in a study of blood T cell repertoires in COVID-19. Profiling relied on immunoSEQ multiplex PCR, and the TCRdb table lists in-frame clones only, not all of them. The table records approximately 250,000 clones, 75% to 90% of them present only once. Source material: PBMCs or T cells enriched from blood (not recorded which). These TCRs come from a woman aged 25 to 45 with acute COVID-19. Each CDR3 is given with its conserved first and last residue. D genes are given only for firm matches. Clone size, where shown, is once, few, many, or a class for clones that have expanded.

14	-	TRBD2	TRBV5-4	TRBJ2-7	CASSLSLAGDEQYF	TGTGCCAGCAGCTTGTCACTAGCGGGAGACGAGCAGTACTTC
13	once	TRBD1	TRBV28	TRBJ2-1	CASSLQGYSAQFF	TGTGCCAGCAGTCTACAGGGGTATTCGGCGCAGTTCTTC
15	-	TRBD2	TRBV7-6	TRBJ2-1	CASSSLAGDLYEQFF	TGTGCCAGCAGCTCCTTAGCGGGAGATCTCTATGAGCAGTTCTTC
16	-	TRBD2	TRBV7-2	TRBJ2-7	CASSLDQLAGVYEQYF	TGTGCCAGCAGCTTAGACCAACTAGCGGGAGTTTACGAGCAGTACTTC
13	-	TRBD1	TRBV27	TRBJ1-3	CASSLGQWDTIYF	TGTGCCAGCAGTTTGGGACAGTGGGACACCATATATTTT
14	-	-	TRBV5-1	TRBJ2-7	CASSFGGDSYEQYF	TGCGCCAGCAGCTTTGGAGGGGATTCCTACGAGCAGTACTTC
14	-	TRBD1	TRBV7-9	TRBJ1-1	CASSSGTVGTEAFF	TGTGCCAGCAGTTCCGGGACAGTAGGAACTGAAGCTTTCTTT
15	-	-	TRBV5-1	TRBJ2-2	CASSLVQVYNGELFF	TGCGCCAGCAGCTTGGTTCAGGTTTATAACGGGGAGCTGTTTTTT
15	few	-	TRBV11-2	TRBJ2-4	CASSLTPDSASIQYF	TGTGCCAGCAGCTTAACGCCGGACTCGGCAAGTATTCAGTACTTC
12	-	-	TRBV29-1	TRBJ1-3	CSARADGNTIYF	TGCAGCGCGAGAGCGGATGGAAACACCATATATTTT
13	few	-	TRBV5-1	TRBJ2-7	CASSLDDRYEQYF	TGCGCCAGCAGCTTGGATGACAGGTACGAGCAGTACTTC
13	-	-	TRBV27	TRBJ1-1	CASSEVVNTEAFF	TGTGCCAGCAGTGAGGTCGTGAACACTGAAGCTTTCTTT
14	once	TRBD2	TRBV4-3	TRBJ2-1	CASSLAGVGNEQFF	TGCGCCAGCAGCTTAGCGGGAGTTGGTAATGAGCAGTTCTTC
15	-	-	TRBV4-1	TRBJ1-4	CASSQDNQGYGKLFF	TGCGCCAGCAGCCAAGATAACCAGGGGTACGGAAAACTGTTTTTT
12	once	-	TRBV4-1	TRBJ1-5	CASSLVGGPQHF	TGCGCCAGCAGCCTAGTCGGTGGGCCCCAGCATTTT
13	-	TRBD1	TRBV30	TRBJ1-5	CAWKGQGNQPQHF	TGTGCCTGGAAGGGACAGGGGAATCAGCCCCAGCATTTT
15	-	-	TRBV7-9	TRBJ2-6	CASSHGGSGANVLTF	TGTGCCAGCAGTCATGGAGGCTCTGGGGCCAACGTCCTGACTTTC
19	-	-	TRBV10-3	TRBJ2-1	CAISDIGRIASVSYNEQFF	TGTGCCATCAGTGACATTGGGAGAATAGCTTCCGTCTCCTACAATGAGCAGTTCTTC
14	-	-	TRBV19	TRBJ1-5	CASTDSRTNQPQHF	TGTGCCAGTACGGACAGCCGAACGAATCAGCCCCAGCATTTT
15	-	TRBD1	TRBV28	TRBJ1-5	CATLKTGVPYQPQHF	TGTGCCACCCTAAAAACAGGGGTTCCTTATCAGCCCCAGCATTTT
12	-	-	TRBV6-2/TRBV6-3	TRBJ1-2	CASSLGGYGYTF	TGTGCCAGCAGTTTGGGGGGCTATGGCTACACCTTC
18	-	TRBD2	TRBV3-1/TRBV3-2	TRBJ2-2	CASSQNVLAGGVAGELFF	TGTGCCAGCAGCCAAAATGTACTAGCGGGAGGGGTCGCCGGGGAGCTGTTTTTT
17	-	TRBD2	TRBV19	TRBJ2-1	CASSPLGAGGPGNEQFF	TGTGCCAGTAGCCCCCTCGGGGCGGGAGGCCCGGGCAATGAGCAGTTCTTC
15	-	-	TRBV27	TRBJ2-1	CASSLGGSYYNEQFF	TGTGCCAGCAGTTTAGGTGGGAGTTACTACAATGAGCAGTTCTTC
15	-	-	TRBV5-1	TRBJ2-3	CASSLTGPNTDTQYF	TGCGCCAGCAGCTTGACAGGGCCCAACACAGATACGCAGTATTTT
15	-	-	TRBV9	TRBJ2-7	CASSVGTPGIYEQYF	TGTGCCAGCAGCGTAGGAACCCCGGGGATCTACGAGCAGTACTTC